This T cell receptor (beta chain) was captured in a study of post-analysis software for immune sequencing data. Whole-study findings and limits: About 5 TRBV segments, including TRBV5-6, TRBV5-1 and TRBV20-1, were more frequent in patients than controls.

CDR1 and CDR2 (germline): SGHRS, YFSETQ. This CDR3 contains 15 residues. The ends were cut back, 0 bases at V and 0 bases at J, with 6 bases in the middle. Unique-molecular-identifier-tagged TCR beta cDNA libraries were used. TCRdb re-derived calls from the PCR reads in MiXCR, one entry per CDR3 protein. Among about half a million distinct CDR3 sequences listed, around 34% were seen once. Of note for this clonotype: The antigen remains unidentified.

The TCR was taken from a girl between 2 and 17 years old with multiple sclerosis. Sequencing used blood. This chain uses TRBV5-1 with TRBJ2-2, with unresolved D. The CDR3 spells CASSLEQANTGELFF. The CDR3 bases are TGCGCCAGCAGCTTGGAGCAGGCGAACACCGGGGAGCTGTTTTTT.